This note documents a single TCR beta chain sequence. Its cognate antigen has yet to be identified. No base qualities exist here, and no much larger clone lies one base off it. This sample was taken from a study of CD8+CD57+ T cells in acquired aplastic anemia (dated by TCRdb to the late 2010s). With regard to the full study: DNA extracted from sorted CD4+ and CD8+ cells had a mean of roughly 3 ug, with a range of about 0.19 to 30 ug. An average of around 10 million reads for CD4+ cells and approximately 11 million reads for CD8+ cells was obtained from healthy donor samples.

The paper as a whole reports these results and caveats: Patients and healthy controls showed no significant difference in CD8+ Simpson's diversity (P=0.060). Roughly 29 CD8+ CDR3 sequences were shared between patients and controls but appeared highly expressed in patients and within their immunodominant clones.

TCR repertoires of sorted CD4+ and CD8+ blood T cells from severe aplastic anemia patients and healthy subjects were deep-sequenced in the study. Ficoll-Paque density gradient centrifugation was used to isolate peripheral blood mononuclear cells. CD4+ and CD8+ T cells were sorted by FACS or magnetic beads before DNA extraction. V is reduced by 0 bases and J by 5 bases, leaving a spacing of 9 bases between them. Its CDR3 holds 14 amino acids, cysteine through phenylalanine. Of the read, only the CDR3 DNA is kept; its 42 bases are in frame from base 1. CDR1 SGDLS and CDR2 YYNGEE were looked up in the germline V gene. TCR beta VDJ combination and CDR3 sequence profiling used genomic DNA as the template. An Illumina HiSeq 2000 was the platform used for TCR repertoire sequencing. The authors' pipeline ran thus. TRBV/TRBJ rearrangement plots, CDR3 size and DJ length profiles, and Simpson's diversity index were used to assess repertoires. The immunodominant clone was defined as the most abundant DNA sequence in deep sequencing data. CDR3 amino acid sequences were checked for sharing across subjects and were also compared against the VDJdb database and published repertoires. TCRdb itself trimmed the public reads at Q25 with fastp, ran MiXCR and retained productive beta chains. Each entry merges the rows of one CDR3 protein and shows their most common DNA and genes. These V and J calls rely on TCRdb rather than the paper's analysis. Recorded for this sample are 400,000 to 450,000 distinct CDR3 sequences; just under 70% of them occurred a single time. The ten largest clonotypes hold 3.5% to 4.5% of the sample.

Sequences were obtained from sorted CD4+, CD8+, or CD8+CD57+ T cells (not recorded which) from PBMCs. This sequence was found in a human donor in good health, serving as a control. The sequence links TRBV9 to TRBJ2-1; possibly the D gene is TRBD1, per 5 matching bases. The CDR3 region has the sequence CASSVEGPDNEQFF. The sequenced DNA: TGTGCCAGCAGCGTAGAGGGGCCAGACAATGAGCAGTTCTTC.